The table lists the clone carrying this TCR beta chain with many counts. As yet, its antigen is unknown. The sample originates from a study of T cells in Graves' hyperthyroidism and ophthalmopathy. The overall study: Peripheral blood was drawn at first diagnosis, prior to all treatment.

Amplified TCR beta CDR3 regions came from RNA transcripts. The TCR CDR3 first-round RT-PCR relied on the HTBI primer set. TCRdb recomputed calls from the multiplex PCR reads with MiXCR, one row per CDR3 protein. The repertoire includes approximately 400,000 distinct CDR3 sequences, 25% of them detected once, and less than 75% sits in the top ten. CDR1 and CDR2 from the germline V gene are DFQATT and SNEGSKA (reference sequence). CDR3 length: 15 residues. J was trimmed by 7 bases and V by 3 bases; bases with no gene match: 8. Study findings and constraints: A 13 V-J model separated ophthalmopathy from stable hyperthyroidism.

The study enrolled patients aged 18 to 65 with newly diagnosed hyperthyroidism of under 2 months' duration. Lactation, pregnancy, other autoimmune disease or uncontrolled infection led to exclusion of patients. The specimen sequenced was blood. V gene TRBV20-1 combines with J gene TRBJ2-1, with TRBD1 identical over 11 bases. The TCR was taken from a man aged 50 or older with Graves' hyperthyroidism. CDR3 in amino acids: CSARDRGRGWNEQFF. In nucleotides, the CDR3 is TGCAGTGCTAGGGACAGGGGGCGAGGATGGAATGAGCAGTTCTTC.